The 30 T cell receptor beta chains presented below share a single source sample, sequenced in a study of patients and donors after allogeneic stem cell transplantation (dated by TCRdb to the early 2020s). Libraries were built with RT-PCR. The run used a NextSeq 550. TCRdb redid the processing of the public reads, applying fastp at Q25 and MiXCR, and retained in-frame beta chains. Duplicate CDR3 protein sequences are folded into a single record with the most common DNA and genes. The sample includes approximately 140,000 distinct CDR3 sequences, with 37% observed a single time. The top ten constitute about 50% of the sample. Material for sequencing was blood, either unsorted or a sorted T cell fraction (not recorded which). These receptors came from a human donor who was either an allogeneic HSCT recipient or a stem cell or donor lymphocyte infusion donor (not recorded which). It is not recorded whose cells these are; they may come from a transplant donor.

This clonotype was counted between two and nine times. This chain uses TRBV27 with TRBJ2-7, with D unclear. V lost 0 bases and J 4 bases, leaving 10 bases between the germline ends. Looked up from germline, CDR1 is MNHEY and CDR2 is SMNVEV (reference sequence). The CDR3 length is 14 residues. CDR3 nucleotides: TGTGCCAGCAGTTTATCGGCAGGTGGATACGAGCAGTACTTC. It specifies CASSLSAGGYEQYF.

The V and J genes are TRBV7-8 and TRBJ1-5, with unresolved D. This CDR3 has 15 residues. Trimming stripped 0 bases from V and 5 bases from J, with 11 bases between. CDR1 is SGHVS, CDR2 FQNEAQ, per germline. CDR3 sequence reads: CASSLAATGYQPQHF. In DNA, the CDR3 is TGTGCCAGCAGCTTAGCGGCTACGGGTTATCAGCCCCAGCATTTT. Together with reference TRBV7-8 and TRBJ1-5, the CDR3 gives the full variable domain: GAGVSQSPRYKVAKRGQDVALRCDPISGHVSLFWYQQALGQGPEFLTYFQNEAQLDKSGLPSDRFFAERPEGSVSTLKIQRTQQEDSAVYLCASSLAATGYQPQHFGDGTRLSIL.

This clonotype was found a few times. V usage is TRBV28 and J usage is TRBJ1-1, with 8 bases lining up with TRBD1. In germline, CDR1 is MDHEN, CDR2 SYDVKM. The V and J ends lost 5 bases and 3 bases, in that order; junction bases with no gene match: 8. This CDR3 has 15 amino acids. DNA for the CDR3: TGTGCCAGCAGTATCAAGACAGGGGCGGACACTGAAGCTTTCTTT. Amino acid sequence: CASSIKTGADTEAFF.

The V call is TRBV10-3, the J call TRBJ2-1, with D tentatively TRBD1 or TRBD2 (5 bases each). This CDR3 has 14 amino acids. Germline lookup yields CDR1 ENHRY and CDR2 SYGVKD. The V gene lost 3 bases and the J gene lost 4 bases, with 10 bases spanning the gap. Here the CDR3 reads CAISDGTDYNEQFF. In DNA, the CDR3 is TGTGCCATCAGTGATGGGACGGATTACAATGAGCAGTTCTTC.

There are a few counts of this clonotype. V is TRBV15 and J is TRBJ1-1; no clear D. The germline CDR1 and CDR2 sequences are LNHNV and YYDKDF (reference sequence). This CDR3 is 13 amino acids long. Trimming pared 5 bases from V and 8 bases from J, leaving 15 bases between. The CDR3 DNA is TGTGCCACCAGCCCCGAGGGATTGAGGGAAGCTTTCTTT. Its protein product is CATSPEGLREAFF.

The V and J genes are TRBV15 and TRBJ2-4; D may be TRBD1 or TRBD2 (5 bases each). The CDR3 has 16 residues. The V gene lost 5 bases and the J gene lost 0 bases, with 14 bases spanning the gap. From germline, CDR1 is LNHNV and CDR2 YYDKDF (reference sequence). Written as DNA, the CDR3 is TGTGCCACCAGCTGGGACCCTCAAGGAGCCAAAAACATTCAGTACTTC. This translates into CATSWDPQGAKNIQYF.

For this clonotype: Sequence at one end of the junction differs from germline and may be a read error. The V gene is TRBV2, the J gene TRBJ2-7; tentative D call: TRBD1 (5 bases). This CDR3 has 11 residues. The germline V gene has CDR1 SNHLY and CDR2 FYNNEI. CDR3 sequence (DNA): TGTGCCAGCAGAGGCTCTCAAGGGGCCAAGTTC. Protein: CASRGSQGAKF.

The chain uses TRBV2 and TRBJ1-2, with D perhaps matching TRBD1 (6 bases). V shed 8 bases and J shed 8 bases, with 18 bases lying between them. The CDR3 runs 13 residues. Germline V CDR1 and CDR2: SNHLY, FYNNEI. CDR3 sequence (DNA): TGTGCCAGCGGGCCGGACAGCCCCCACGGCTACACCTTC. Translating gives CASGPDSPHGYTF.

The chain joins TRBV30 to TRBJ2-5, with 8 positions matching TRBD1. Germline CDR1 is GTSNPN and CDR2 is SVGIG (reference sequence). The junction had 9 bases not matched to a gene; V was cut back by 4 bases and J by 2 bases. There are 15 residues in the CDR3. The CDR3: CAWNPGQALQETQYF. The CDR3, as DNA: TGTGCCTGGAACCCGGGACAGGCTTTACAAGAGACCCAGTACTTC.

This clonotype was picked up a small number of times. The J gene is TRBJ1-5, the V gene TRBV27; D possibly corresponds to TRBD1 (6 bases). Trimming took off 3 bases at V and 9 bases at J, with 12 bases between the two ends. The CDR3 sequence is 13 residues long. Per germline, CDR1 MNHEY and CDR2 SMNVEV (reference sequence). The DNA of the CDR3 is TGTGCCAGCAGTTTTTTCGGGGGCAGGCCCCAGCATTTT. Its translation: CASSFFGGRPQHF.

Regarding this clonotype: The junction and the germline gene differ at one end; a read error may be behind it. V usage is TRBV7-7 and J usage is TRBJ2-1; D is undetermined. This CDR3 spans 14 amino acids. The germline gives CDR1 SSHAT, CDR2 FNYEAQ (reference sequence). CDR3 region: CASSPPVGLNEQFF. For the CDR3, the DNA is TGTGCTAGCAGCCCTCCAGTAGGGCTCAATGAGCAGTTCTTC.

The gene calls are TRBV10-3 and TRBJ2-3, with a weak D call TRBD1 (7 bases). Between the trimmed V and J ends, which lost 7 bases and 2 bases, there was a span of 22 bases. Per germline, CDR1 ENHRY and CDR2 SYGVKD. CDR3 length: 17 residues. CDR3 nucleotide sequence: TGTGCCATCAAGCTCGTTGGGGGGACAGCTTCCACAGATACGCAGTATTTT. It codes for CAIKLVGGTASTDTQYF.

This clonotype was observed a few times. The rearrangement uses TRBV12-3 or TRBV12-4 and TRBJ1-5; 7 nucleotides match TRBD1. The CDR3 contains 15 residues. J was trimmed by 2 bases and V by 5 bases; bases with no gene match: 6. The CDR3 DNA is TGTGCCAGCAGTCCGACAGGGTTAGGCAATCAGCCCCAGCATTTT. Protein: CASSPTGLGNQPQHF.

The chain combines TRBV24-1 with TRBJ1-2; D remains unclear. Trimming left V 1 base short and J 2 bases short, with 7 bases between. This CDR3 has 14 residues. Germline V gene lookup returns CDR1 KGHDR and CDR2 SFDVKD. The CDR3 here is CATSDFGQNYGYTF. The CDR3 DNA follows: TGTGCCACCAGTGATTTCGGGCAGAACTATGGCTACACCTTC.

This clonotype has ten or more counts. The CDR3 region is CASSKGTGGEQYF. The CDR3 region has the DNA TGTGCCAGCAGTAAAGGGACAGGGGGAGAGCAGTACTTC. The chain recombines TRBV27 with TRBJ2-7; 11 bases agree with TRBD1. CDR1 and CDR2 (germline): MNHEY, SMNVEV (reference sequence). The CDR3 consists of 13 residues. Trimming removed 5 bases from V and 7 bases from J; junction bases left unmatched: 4.

This chain connects TRBV4-1 to TRBJ2-5, with D possibly called TRBD1 or TRBD2 (5 bases each). V lost 3 bases and J lost 2, with 10 bases in between. Germline V lookup: CDR1 MGHRA, CDR2 YSYEKL. The CDR3 length is 14 residues. The CDR3 region is CASSHGAIQETQYF. The CDR3 nucleotides read TGCGCCAGCAGCCACGGGGCCATACAAGAGACCCAGTACTTC.

The V gene is TRBV12-3 or TRBV12-4, the J gene TRBJ1-5; no clear D. This CDR3 is 14 amino acids long. The V end was cut by 1 base, the J end by 9 bases, with 13 bases between. The CDR3 DNA sequence: TGTGCCAGCAGTTTAGGCTCGAGAGTCTCGCCCCAGCATTTT. Its protein product is CASSLGSRVSPQHF.

The rearrangement links TRBV12-3 or TRBV12-4 to TRBJ1-5; 8 bases align to TRBD1. The CDR3 has 14 amino acids. V trimming: 6 bases; J trimming: 7 bases; junction bases outside the gene matches: 8. CDR3 region: CASSRDPGGQPQHF. The CDR3 coding sequence is TGTGCCAGCAGCCGGGACCCAGGGGGCCAGCCCCAGCATTTT.

This clonotype was detected a few times. This chain links TRBV25-1 with TRBJ2-1; D is uncertain. The CDR3 extends over 11 amino acids. Germline V gene sequence: CDR1 MGHDK, CDR2 SYGVNS. The germline V and J ends were trimmed by 1 base and 6 bases, with 1 base remaining between them. DNA of the CDR3: TGTGCCAGCAGTGAATTCAATGAGCAGTTCTTC. It encodes CASSEFNEQFF.

This clonotype was seen a single time. The J gene is TRBJ1-6, the V gene TRBV7-9, with no clear D. The CDR3 runs 12 residues. Trimming took 6 bases from V and 10 from J, leaving 10 bases between them. Germline V gene data show CDR1 as SEHNR and CDR2 as FQNEAQ (reference sequence). The CDR3 is CASSIGWSPLHF. The CDR3 region has the DNA TGTGCCAGCAGTATAGGGTGGTCACCCCTCCACTTT.

The chain combines TRBV20-1 with TRBJ2-1; the D is unclear. Trimming took 0 bases from V and 1 from J, leaving 16 bases between them. Germline CDR1 and CDR2: DFQATT and SNEGSKA (reference sequence). The CDR3 sequence is 17 residues long. The CDR3 sequence: CSARDYRAVVSYNEQFF. The DNA for the CDR3 is TGCAGTGCTAGAGATTATCGGGCGGTCGTTTCCTACAATGAGCAGTTCTTC.

The chain recombines TRBV28 with TRBJ1-4; 8 bases match TRBD1. The CDR3 has 16 residues. The germline CDR1 and CDR2 sequences are MDHEN and SYDVKM. With 3 bases clipped from V and 6 bases from J, the junction kept 9 bases outside the gene matches. CDR3 region: CASSLTGEGADEKLFF. For the CDR3, the DNA is TGTGCCAGCAGTTTGACAGGGGAAGGGGCGGATGAAAAACTGTTTTTT.

The chain couples TRBV12-3 or TRBV12-4 to TRBJ1-1; D not certain. The CDR3 totals 14 residues. V shed 6 bases and J shed 4 bases, with 15 bases lying between them. CDR3 coding DNA: TGTGCCAGCAGCCCCGGCCATAGGAGCACTGAAGCTTTCTTT. Its protein product is CASSPGHRSTEAFF.

The chain carries TRBV10-3 and TRBJ2-3; D is perhaps TRBD2 (6 bases). The V end was cut by 6 bases, the J end by 4 bases, with 14 bases between. Germline assignment: CDR1 ENHRY and CDR2 SYGVKD. CDR3 length: 14 amino acids. CDR3 DNA: TGTGCCATCAGCCCGGGACTTTACTCAGATACGCAGTATTTT. It is translated as CAISPGLYSDTQYF.

CDR3 region: CASSYPAGRPEQFF. CDR3 DNA: TGTGCCAGCAGTTACCCCGCTGGGAGGCCGGAGCAGTTCTTC. This rearrangement joins TRBV6-2 or TRBV6-3 to TRBJ2-1; tentative D call: TRBD2 (6 bases). The V gene lost 2 bases and the J gene lost 10 bases, with 15 bases spanning the gap. CDR3 length equals 14 residues. CDR1 and CDR2 from the germline V gene are MNHEY and SVGEGT.

This clonotype was seen only once. The chain employs TRBV10-3 and TRBJ2-5; 10 positions agree with TRBD2. Germline-derived CDR1 and CDR2 are ENHRY and SYGVKD. This CDR3 contains 16 residues. The J segment lost 4 bases and the V segment lost 3 bases, leaving 8 bases of the junction unmatched. CDR3 protein: CAISDRASGGRETQYF. The CDR3 region has the DNA TGTGCCATCAGTGATCGGGCTAGCGGGGGAAGAGAGACCCAGTACTTC.

The chain has TRBV7-3 and TRBJ1-2, with D hard to call. The CDR3 is 13 residues long. Trimming stripped 5 bases from V and 1 base from J, with 8 bases between. The germline V gene has CDR1 SGHTA and CDR2 FQGTGA. CDR3 coding DNA: TGTGCCAGCAGCCGCAGTCTTAACTATGGCTACACCTTC. Translated, it gives CASSRSLNYGYTF.

The chain links TRBV9 to TRBJ2-3; no firm D call. V gave up 0 bases and J gave up 0 bases, with 11 bases separating them. There are 16 residues in the CDR3. CDR1 SGDLS and CDR2 YYNGEE come from the germline V gene. CDR3 sequence reads: CASSVGLSSSTDTQYF. CDR3 nucleotide sequence: TGTGCCAGCAGCGTAGGCCTCAGTTCTAGCACAGATACGCAGTATTTT.

This clonotype was counted a single time. This chain uses TRBV27 with TRBJ2-7; D is uncertain. The length of the CDR3 is 15 residues. V lost 0 bases, J lost 0 bases, and 9 bases lay in between. The germline V gene has CDR1 MNHEY and CDR2 SMNVEV (reference sequence). This CDR3 is CASSLSRGPSYEQYV. For the CDR3, the DNA is TGTGCCAGCAGTTTATCTCGTGGTCCCTCCTACGAGCAGTACGTC.

The chain recombines TRBV5-1 with TRBJ1-3, with D possibly TRBD1 on 5 matching bases. The CDR3 is 15 residues long. Germline V gene lookup returns CDR1 SGHRS and CDR2 YFSETQ. Trimming stripped 2 bases from V and 0 bases from J, with 9 bases between. The CDR3 DNA sequence: TGCGCCAGCAGCTTAGCAGGGCCCTCTGGAAACACCATATATTTT. This codes for CASSLAGPSGNTIYF.